These 19 T cell receptor beta chains were all obtained from the same sample, sequenced in a study of shared clonotypes between healthy human individuals. Some clones are missing from TCRdb's copy, which holds only in-frame ones; the method was immunoSEQ multiplex PCR. The sample carries about 110,000 clones, approximately 65% recorded once. What was sequenced was memory CD8+ T cells sorted from blood. Sample subset: CD45RO+ cells pooled with CCR7-negative TemRA cells. The source is a woman aged 25 to 39 in good health.

This clone was recorded at least ten times. The chain is built from TRBV25-1 and TRBJ2-1; 10 bases are a match to TRBD2. With V trimmed by 3 bases and J by 2 bases, 4 bases remained unmatched. Germline V gives CDR1 MGHDK, CDR2 SYGVNS. The CDR3 spans 16 residues. The DNA of the CDR3 is TGTGCCAGCAGTGATCGGCTAGCGGGAGCCTACAATGAGCAGTTCTTC. This codes for CASSDRLAGAYNEQFF.

The rearrangement joins TRBV19 to TRBJ2-3; 8 bases match TRBD1. Unmatched junction bases numbered 1, after V lost 4 bases and J lost 1 base. Germline lookup yields CDR1 LNHDA and CDR2 SQIVND (reference sequence). This CDR3 region has 14 residues. CDR3 sequence reads: CASSRTGRTDTQYF. CDR3 DNA sequence: TGTGCCAGTAGTAGGACAGGGCGCACAGATACGCAGTATTTT.

The chain is built from TRBV10-1 and TRBJ2-2; the match to TRBD2 covers 7 bases. Germline CDR1 is WNHNN and CDR2 is SYGVQD (reference sequence). V gave up 0 bases and J gave up 6 bases; unmatched junction bases: 10. This CDR3 is built from 17 residues. The CDR3 DNA reads as TGCGCCAGCAGTGAGTCGACTGGGGCAGGGAGGGCCGGGGAGCTGTTTTTT. Residues: CASSESTGAGRAGELFF.

The V and J genes are TRBV5-1 and TRBJ2-2; TRBD2 matches 7 bases. Germline values: CDR1 SGHRS, CDR2 YFSETQ. The J segment lost 4 bases and the V segment lost 1 base, leaving 13 bases of the junction unmatched. The CDR3 extends over 18 amino acids. CDR3 coding DNA: TGCGCCAGCAGCTTGTCCCCCTCCAGCGGGAAGTTCACCGGGGAGCTGTTTTTT. Encoded protein: CASSLSPSSGKFTGELFF.

About this clone itself: Only one base separates this from a far larger clonotype, so it likely reflects a read error. This CDR3 is also generated by other DNA sequences in the sample. The chain has TRBV7-7 and TRBJ2-5; 10 bases align to TRBD2. The CDR3 consists of 14 residues. Germline CDR1 is SSHAT and CDR2 is FNYEAQ (reference sequence). This CDR3 is CASSLSGRWETQYF. CDR3 bases: TGTGCCAGCAGCCTTAGCGGGAGGTGGGAGACTCAGTACTTC.

The chain carries TRBV7-6 and TRBJ2-5; 7 nucleotides line up with TRBD1. Germline loops: CDR1 SGHVS, CDR2 FNYEAQ. The CDR3 is made up of 13 amino acids. J gave up 11 bases and V 0 bases, and 6 bases lay outside the gene matches. Here the CDR3 DNA reads TGTGCCAGCAGCTTAGCAGCAGGGGGAGAGCAGTACTTC. This sequence encodes CASSLAAGGEQYF.

The V call is TRBV28, the J call TRBJ1-1, with D tentatively TRBD1 (5 bases). The CDR3 totals 15 residues. The germline CDR1 and CDR2 sequences are MDHEN and SYDVKM. Trimming took off 10 bases at V and 2 bases at J, with 20 bases between the two ends. The CDR3 DNA is TGTGCCATCAAAACCCGGGAGGGACCCAACACTGAAGCTTTCTTT. This sequence encodes CAIKTREGPNTEAFF.

About this clone itself: Additional DNA sequences in this sample encode the identical CDR3. J is TRBJ1-4 and V is TRBV11-2, with a possible D match to TRBD1 (6 bases). The CDR3 covers 14 residues. The germline V and J ends were trimmed by 5 bases and 5 bases, with 12 bases remaining between them. Per the germline V gene, CDR1 is SGHAT and CDR2 is FQNNGV. CDR3 residues: CASSRGQLNEKLFF. As DNA, the CDR3 is TGTGCCAGCAGCCGAGGACAGTTAAATGAAAAACTGTTTTTT.

The rearrangement joins TRBV25-1 to TRBJ2-5, with D possibly TRBD2 on 5 matching bases. V gave up 3 bases and J gave up 1 base, with 12 bases separating them. This CDR3 contains 15 residues. CDR1 and CDR2 (germline): MGHDK, SYGVNS. CDR3 region: CASSDFNGLQETQYF. CDR3 in DNA: TGTGCCAGCAGTGACTTTAACGGACTCCAAGAGACCCAGTACTTC.

Points on this clone: A single base separates this from a much larger clone, so it may be a read error. The J gene is TRBJ1-5, the V gene TRBV27; D call uncertain. Looked up from germline, CDR1 is MNHEY and CDR2 is SMNVEV (reference sequence). This CDR3 comprises 13 residues. V was cut by 5 bases and J by 0 bases, with 5 bases left in between. The CDR3 sequence is CASSGDSNQPQHF. CDR3 bases: TGTGCCAGCAGTGGGGATAGCAATCAGCCCCAGCATTTT.

The rearrangement uses TRBV13 and TRBJ2-3; 9 bases are a match to TRBD2. The V gene end was trimmed by 1 base and the J gene end by 4 bases; junction bases not matched to a gene: 6. The CDR3 covers 16 residues. Germline-derived CDR1 and CDR2 are PRHDT and FYEKMQ (reference sequence). CDR3 loop: CASSLEGAGGPDTQYF. For the CDR3, the DNA is TGTGCCAGCAGCTTAGAAGGGGCGGGAGGGCCAGATACGCAGTATTTT. The full variable domain, in which reference TRBV13 and TRBJ2-3 provide the parts outside the CDR3, is AAGVIQSPRHLIKEKRETATLKCYPIPRHDTVYWYQQGPGQDPQFLISFYEKMQSDKGSIPDRFSAQQFSDYHSELNMSSLELGDSALYFCASSLEGAGGPDTQYFGPGTRLTVL.

The J gene is TRBJ2-2, the V gene TRBV11-2; 7 bases are a match to TRBD2. The CDR3 runs 16 residues. Germline V gives CDR1 SGHAT, CDR2 FQNNGV. J gave up 4 bases and V 3 bases, and 8 bases lay outside the gene matches. The CDR3 nucleotides are TGTGCCAGCAGCTTTTCCCCAGCGGGATCCACCGGGGAGCTGTTTTTT. It codes for CASSFSPAGSTGELFF.

V gene TRBV5-6 combines with J gene TRBJ2-7, with TRBD1 matching 8 bases. V shed 3 bases, J shed 0 bases, and the junction held 2 bases outside the gene matches. CDR3 length: 14 residues. The germline V gene encodes CDR1 SGHDT and CDR2 YYEEEE. The CDR3 nucleotides are TGTGCCAGCAGCTGGACAGGGTACTCCTACGAGCAGTACTTC. Translating it yields CASSWTGYSYEQYF.

This rearrangement joins TRBV28 to TRBJ2-7; 9 nucleotides agree with TRBD2. The germline V gene encodes CDR1 MDHEN and CDR2 SYDVKM. After removal of 3 bases from V and 5 bases from J, the junction contained 5 bases not matched to a gene. The CDR3 length is 14 residues. This CDR3 reads CASSFAGGGNEQYF. CDR3 DNA sequence: TGTGCCAGCAGTTTCGCGGGAGGGGGAAACGAGCAGTACTTC.

Turning to this clone: At the DNA level, this CDR3 is encoded by other sequences in the same sample as well. This rearrangement joins TRBV5-1 to TRBJ2-3; no clear D gene. Trimming cost V 2 bases and J 1 base, with 5 bases left between them. The CDR3 has 13 residues. Germline assignment: CDR1 SGHRS and CDR2 YFSETQ. DNA of the CDR3: TGCGCCAGCAGCTTTCCCGGCACAGATACGCAGTATTTT. Its protein is CASSFPGTDTQYF.

This chain joins TRBV29-1 and TRBJ1-2; D is unresolved. The CDR3 runs 12 residues. V was clipped by 4 bases and J by 4 bases, with 10 bases between them. Germline lookup yields CDR1 SQVTM and CDR2 ANQGSEA. The CDR3 spells CSVVGQSYGYTF. In nucleotides, the CDR3 is TGCAGCGTTGTGGGCCAGAGCTATGGCTACACCTTC.

A few counts support this clone. V is TRBV4-1 and J is TRBJ1-1; D unresolved. The CDR3 extends over 13 amino acids. The V gene's germline CDR1 is MGHRA and CDR2 YSYEKL. The germline V and J ends were trimmed by 8 bases and 2 bases, with 12 bases remaining between them. The CDR3 spells CASRTTPNTEAFF. The CDR3 DNA follows: TGCGCCAGCCGGACCACACCAAACACTGAAGCTTTCTTT.

This chain joins TRBV28 and TRBJ1-1; D possibly corresponds to TRBD1 (5 bases). This CDR3 has 15 residues. With 2 bases removed from V and 4 bases from J, the gap between germline ends came to 14 bases. CDR1 is MDHEN, CDR2 SYDVKM, per germline. The CDR3 nucleotides read TGTGCCAGCAGTTTAATTCAAGGGGCTGGCACTGAAGCTTTCTTT. Its translation is CASSLIQGAGTEAFF.

The table lists this clone with a count of one. The V gene is TRBV5-4, the J gene TRBJ2-3; D perhaps matches TRBD2 (6 bases). Germline V gives CDR1 SGHNT, CDR2 YYREEE (reference sequence). V was pared by 4 bases and J by 2 bases, with 14 bases between. CDR3 length equals 15 residues. CDR3 loop: CASSQDGEATDTQYF. The CDR3 region has the DNA TGTGCCAGCAGCCAAGACGGGGAGGCCACAGATACGCAGTATTTT.